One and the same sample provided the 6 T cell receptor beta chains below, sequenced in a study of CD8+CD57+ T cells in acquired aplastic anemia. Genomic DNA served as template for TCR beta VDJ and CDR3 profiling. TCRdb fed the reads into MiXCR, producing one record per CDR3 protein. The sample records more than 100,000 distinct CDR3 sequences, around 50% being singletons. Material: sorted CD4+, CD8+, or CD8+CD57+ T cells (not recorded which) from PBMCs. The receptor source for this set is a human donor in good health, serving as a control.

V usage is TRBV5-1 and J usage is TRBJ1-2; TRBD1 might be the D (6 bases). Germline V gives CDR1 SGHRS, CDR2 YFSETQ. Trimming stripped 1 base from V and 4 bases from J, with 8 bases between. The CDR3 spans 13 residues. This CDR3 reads CASSLFRGYGYTF. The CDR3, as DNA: TGCGCCAGCAGCTTGTTCAGGGGCTATGGCTACACCTTC.

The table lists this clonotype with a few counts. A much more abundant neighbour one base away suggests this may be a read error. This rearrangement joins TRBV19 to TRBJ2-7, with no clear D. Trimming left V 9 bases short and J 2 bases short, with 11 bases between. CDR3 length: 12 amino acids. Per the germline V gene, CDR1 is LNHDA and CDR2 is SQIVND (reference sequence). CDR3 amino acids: CASSPAPYEQYF. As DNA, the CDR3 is TGTGCCAGCAGCCCAGCCCCCTACGAGCAGTACTTC.

The CDR3 loop is CASSPLTPSQEKIFPRGYTF. The CDR3 coding sequence is TGTGCCAGTAGTCCTTTGACACCCAGTCAGGAGAAGATTTTCCCTCGTGGCTACACCTTC. The V call is TRBV19, the J call TRBJ1-2; the D is unclear. The germline V gene has CDR1 LNHDA and CDR2 SQIVND (reference sequence). Trimming took 5 bases from V and 7 from J, leaving 35 bases between them. This CDR3 comprises 20 residues.

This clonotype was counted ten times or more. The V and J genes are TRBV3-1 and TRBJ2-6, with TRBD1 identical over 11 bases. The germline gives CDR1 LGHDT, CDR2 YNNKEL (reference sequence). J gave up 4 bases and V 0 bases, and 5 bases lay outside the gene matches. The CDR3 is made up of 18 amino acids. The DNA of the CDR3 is TGTGCCAGCAGCCAAGATGGACAGGGGGCGCCCGGGGCCAACGTCCTGACTTTC. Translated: CASSQDGQGAPGANVLTF.

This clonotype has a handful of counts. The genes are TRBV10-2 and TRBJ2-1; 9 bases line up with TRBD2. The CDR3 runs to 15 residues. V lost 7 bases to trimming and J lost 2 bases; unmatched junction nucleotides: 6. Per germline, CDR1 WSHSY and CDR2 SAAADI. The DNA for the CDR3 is TGCGCCAGCATCCCAAGCGGGGGGACCTACAATGAGCAGTTCTTC. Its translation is CASIPSGGTYNEQFF.

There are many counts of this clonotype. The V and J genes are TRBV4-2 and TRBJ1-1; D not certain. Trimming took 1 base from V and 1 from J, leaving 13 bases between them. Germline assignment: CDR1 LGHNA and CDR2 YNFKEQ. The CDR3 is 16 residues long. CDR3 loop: CASSQGVRVGNTEAFF. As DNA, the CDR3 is TGTGCCAGCAGCCAAGGAGTGAGGGTAGGGAACACTGAAGCTTTCTTT.